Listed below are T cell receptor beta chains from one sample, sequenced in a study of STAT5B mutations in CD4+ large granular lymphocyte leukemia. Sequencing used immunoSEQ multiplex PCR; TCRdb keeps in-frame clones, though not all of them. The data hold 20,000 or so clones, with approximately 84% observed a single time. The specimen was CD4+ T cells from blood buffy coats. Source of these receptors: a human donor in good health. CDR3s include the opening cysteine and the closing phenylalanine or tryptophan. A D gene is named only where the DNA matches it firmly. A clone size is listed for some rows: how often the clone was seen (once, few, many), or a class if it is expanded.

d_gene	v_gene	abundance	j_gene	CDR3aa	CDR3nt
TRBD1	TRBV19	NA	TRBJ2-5	CASSRQGSGETQYF	TGTGCCAGTAGTAGACAGGGATCAGGAGAGACCCAGTACTTC
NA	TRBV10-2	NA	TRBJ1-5	CASAGQLNQPQHF	TGCGCCAGCGCTGGACAGCTCAATCAGCCCCAGCATTTT
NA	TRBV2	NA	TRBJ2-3	CASSRLEGDTQYF	TGTGCCAGCAGTAGACTAGAGGGAGATACGCAGTATTTT
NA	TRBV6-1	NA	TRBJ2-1	CASKWTAGPSNEQFF	TGTGCCAGTAAGTGGACGGCGGGCCCTTCCAATGAGCAGTTCTTC
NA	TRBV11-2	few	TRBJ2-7	CASSLGWPPEYF	TGTGCCAGCAGCTTAGGATGGCCCCCGGAGTACTTC
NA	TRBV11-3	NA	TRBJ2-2	CASSFAGGELFF	TGTGCCAGCAGCTTTGCCGGCGGGGAGCTGTTTTTT
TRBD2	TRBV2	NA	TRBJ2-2	CASSGGAGGFSGELFF	TGTGCCAGCAGTGGTGGGGCGGGAGGATTCTCCGGGGAGCTGTTTTTT
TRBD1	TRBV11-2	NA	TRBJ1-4	CASSPGQGEKLFF	TGTGCCAGCAGCCCGGGACAGGGTGAAAAACTGTTTTTT
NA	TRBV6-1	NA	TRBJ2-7	CASSEFQGKYEQYF	TGTGCCAGCAGTGAATTTCAGGGGAAGTACGAGCAGTACTTC
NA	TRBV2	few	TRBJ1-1	CASSDQGNTEAFF	TGTGCCAGCAGCGACCAGGGAAACACTGAAGCTTTCTTT
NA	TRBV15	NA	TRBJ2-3	CATSLPTSKADTQYF	TGTGCCACCAGCCTTCCGACTAGTAAGGCAGATACGCAGTATTTT
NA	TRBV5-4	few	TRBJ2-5	CASSFLTAGETQYF	TGTGCCAGCAGCTTCTTAACAGCCGGCGAGACCCAGTACTTC
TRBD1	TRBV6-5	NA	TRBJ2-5	CASSPQGATKTQYF	TGTGCCAGCAGTCCACAGGGGGCCACGAAGACCCAGTACTTC
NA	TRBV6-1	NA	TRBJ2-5	CASSENRPQETQYF	TGTGCCAGCAGTGAAAACAGGCCCCAAGAGACCCAGTACTTC